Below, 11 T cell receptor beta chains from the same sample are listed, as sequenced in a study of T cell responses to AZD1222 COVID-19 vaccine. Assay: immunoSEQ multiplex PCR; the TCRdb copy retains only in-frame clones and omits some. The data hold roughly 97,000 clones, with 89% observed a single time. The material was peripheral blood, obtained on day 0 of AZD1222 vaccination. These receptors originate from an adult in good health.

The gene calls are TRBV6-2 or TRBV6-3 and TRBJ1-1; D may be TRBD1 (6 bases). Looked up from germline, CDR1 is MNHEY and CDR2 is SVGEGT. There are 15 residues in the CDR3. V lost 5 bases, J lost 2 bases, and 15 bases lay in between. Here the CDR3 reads CASSRSRTANTEAFF. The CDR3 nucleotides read TGTGCCAGCAGTCGCTCAAGGACAGCCAACACTGAAGCTTTCTTT.

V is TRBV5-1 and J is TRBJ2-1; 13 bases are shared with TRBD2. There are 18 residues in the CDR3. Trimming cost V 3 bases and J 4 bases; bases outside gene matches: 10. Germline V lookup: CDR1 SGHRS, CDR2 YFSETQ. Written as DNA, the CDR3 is TGCGCCAGCAGCTCCCGGACTAGCGGGGGACAAGGTTACAATGAGCAGTTCTTC. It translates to CASSSRTSGGQGYNEQFF.

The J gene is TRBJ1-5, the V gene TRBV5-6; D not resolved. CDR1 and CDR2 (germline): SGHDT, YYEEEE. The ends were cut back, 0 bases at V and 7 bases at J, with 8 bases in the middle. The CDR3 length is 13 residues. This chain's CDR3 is CASSLGGRQPQHF. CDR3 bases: TGTGCCAGCAGCTTGGGGGGTCGGCAGCCCCAGCATTTT.

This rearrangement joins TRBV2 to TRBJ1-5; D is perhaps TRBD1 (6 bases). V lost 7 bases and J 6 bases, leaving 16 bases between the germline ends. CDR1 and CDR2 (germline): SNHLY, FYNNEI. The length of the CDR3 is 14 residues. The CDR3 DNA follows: TGTGCCAGCAAGGGGGGCTCTGAGACTCAGCCCCAGCATTTT. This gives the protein CASKGGSETQPQHF.

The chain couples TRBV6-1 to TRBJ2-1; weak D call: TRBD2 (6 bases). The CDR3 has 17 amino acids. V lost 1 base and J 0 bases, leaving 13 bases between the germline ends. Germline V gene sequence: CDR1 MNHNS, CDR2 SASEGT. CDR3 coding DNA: TGTGCCAGCAGTGAAGTTGGAGGAGGGAGCTCCTACAATGAGCAGTTCTTC. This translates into CASSEVGGGSSYNEQFF.

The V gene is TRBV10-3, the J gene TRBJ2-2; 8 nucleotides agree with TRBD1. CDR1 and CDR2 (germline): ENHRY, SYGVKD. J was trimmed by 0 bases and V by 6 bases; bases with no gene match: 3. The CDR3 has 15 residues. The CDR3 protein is CAISSGGPNTGELFF. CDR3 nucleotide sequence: TGTGCCATCAGCTCAGGGGGCCCGAACACCGGGGAGCTGTTTTTT.

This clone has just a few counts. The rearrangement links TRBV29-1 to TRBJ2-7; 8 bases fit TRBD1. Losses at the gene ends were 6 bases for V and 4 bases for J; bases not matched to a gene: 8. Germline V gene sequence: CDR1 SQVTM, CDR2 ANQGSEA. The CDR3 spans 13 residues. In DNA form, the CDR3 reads TGCAGCGTGCCGGGACAGGCGGCATACGAGCAGTACTTC. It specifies CSVPGQAAYEQYF.

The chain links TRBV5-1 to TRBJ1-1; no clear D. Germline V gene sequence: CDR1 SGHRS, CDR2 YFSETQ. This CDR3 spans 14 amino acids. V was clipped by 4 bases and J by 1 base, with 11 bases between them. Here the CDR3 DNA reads TGCGCCAGCAGCCCCGAAGGAGCGAACACTGAAGCTTTCTTT. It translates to CASSPEGANTEAFF.

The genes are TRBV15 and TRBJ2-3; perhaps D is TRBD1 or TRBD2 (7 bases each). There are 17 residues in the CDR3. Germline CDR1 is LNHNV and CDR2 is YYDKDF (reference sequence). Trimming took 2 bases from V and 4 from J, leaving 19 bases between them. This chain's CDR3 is CATSRIQGGGWSDTQYF. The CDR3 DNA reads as TGTGCCACCAGCAGAATACAGGGAGGGGGCTGGTCAGATACGCAGTATTTT.

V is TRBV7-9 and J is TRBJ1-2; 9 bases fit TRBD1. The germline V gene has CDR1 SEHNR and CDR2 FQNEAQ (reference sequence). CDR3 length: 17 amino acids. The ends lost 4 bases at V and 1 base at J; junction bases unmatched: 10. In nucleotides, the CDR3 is TGTGCCAGCAGCTGGGTCGGCGGGACAGGGAATAACTATGGCTACACCTTC. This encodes CASSWVGGTGNNYGYTF.

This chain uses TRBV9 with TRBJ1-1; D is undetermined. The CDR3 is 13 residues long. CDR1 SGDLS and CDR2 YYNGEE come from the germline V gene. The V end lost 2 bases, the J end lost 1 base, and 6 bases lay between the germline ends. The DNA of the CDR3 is TGTGCCAGCAGCGTGAGAGGGAACACTGAAGCTTTCTTT. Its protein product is CASSVRGNTEAFF.